The following is a TCR beta chain sequence with its context. There is no known antigen for this receptor. The input lacks base qualities; no much larger clone sits a single base away. Compared with germline, V lacks 6 bases and J lacks 2 bases; bases without a gene match: 3. The CDR3 runs 13 residues from the cysteine to the phenylalanine. CDR3 DNA only is kept here, 39 bases in frame from base 1. For CDR1 and CDR2, the germline V gene (reference sequence) lists DFQATT and SNEGSKA. This entry comes from a study of early T cells in non-severe SARS-CoV-2 infection (dated by TCRdb to 2020 to 2022). About the study as a whole: Because TCR sequencing relied on bulk RNA taken from unsorted whole blood, pairing of alpha and beta chains was not possible. What the study reported, not specific to this receptor: VDJdb matching was skewed toward anti-spike CD8 responses and likely underestimated virus-specific expansions by missing private and CD4 specificities.

This was a case-control study nested in a cohort of healthcare workers in London, UK, who had nasopharyngeal swab PCR tests and blood samples taken every week. Between 23 and 31 March 2020, the week of the UK lockdown, healthcare workers were enrolled and then followed up weekly for as long as 16 weeks. Receptor libraries were prepared by 5' RACE. The instrument given in TCRdb is NextSeq 500. To correct for sequencing error and PCR bias, the TCR library protocol tagged individual cDNA molecules with unique molecular identifiers. TCR alpha and beta chains were both sequenced, and the abundances of alpha and beta sequences in each sample were closely correlated with each other. For the original study's pipeline: Decombinator V4 was used to annotate TCR sequences for V gene, J gene and CDR3. Expanded TCRs were defined as changing significantly between any two time points under a Poisson model with p below 0.0001. Abundances of TCRs were expressed as counts per million after normalisation to the total number of TCRs sequenced in each sample. TRAV1-2 paired with TRAJ12, TRAJ20 or TRAJ33 defined MAIT TCRs, while TRAV10 paired with TRAJ18 defined iNKT TCRs. A search of VDJdb, accessed on 1 November 2021, was run for TCRs annotated to CMV, EBV and SARS-CoV-2, with TCRs annotated for multiple antigens excluded. TCRdb reanalyzed the raw reads on its own, using fastp at Q25 for trimming and MiXCR for clone calling, and kept in-frame beta chains. Each entry merges the rows of one CDR3 protein and shows their most common DNA and genes. V and J calls and clone size were set by TCRdb, not the authors. In all, the sample holds tens of thousands of distinct CDR3 sequences, and 20% of those were seen once. About 17% of the sample is in the top ten clones.

The clonotype originates from an adult who was a healthcare worker with PCR-confirmed SARS-CoV-2 infection or an uninfected control (not recorded which). The input for sequencing was whole blood, taken at baseline. The rearranged segments are TRBV20-1 and TRBJ2-2; 7 middle bases align to TRBD1. The sequenced DNA: TGCAGTGCGCGACAGGGCAACACCGGGGAGCTGTTTTTT. Its amino acids are CSARQGNTGELFF.